This T cell receptor beta chain was sequenced in a study of Ad26.COV2.S vaccination and SARS-CoV-2 variants. This clone was seen only a few times. In germline, CDR1 is MNHEY, CDR2 SVGEGT. The CDR3 is made up of 12 amino acids. With V trimmed by 0 bases and J by 10 bases, 0 bases remained unmatched. Clones were sequenced by immunoSEQ multiplex PCR, and TCRdb holds only the in-frame ones, with some missing. Seen here are roughly 150,000 clones, 86% observed once, and the top ten hold 5%. The sequenced sample was peripheral blood, obtained after recovery from COVID-19. V is TRBV6-2 or TRBV6-3 and J is TRBJ2-1; 7 bases align to TRBD2. The receptor's source is a human donor who had recovered from COVID-19. CDR3 residues: CASSYSRGEQFF. In DNA, the CDR3 is TGTGCCAGCAGTTACTCGCGGGGGGAGCAGTTCTTC.